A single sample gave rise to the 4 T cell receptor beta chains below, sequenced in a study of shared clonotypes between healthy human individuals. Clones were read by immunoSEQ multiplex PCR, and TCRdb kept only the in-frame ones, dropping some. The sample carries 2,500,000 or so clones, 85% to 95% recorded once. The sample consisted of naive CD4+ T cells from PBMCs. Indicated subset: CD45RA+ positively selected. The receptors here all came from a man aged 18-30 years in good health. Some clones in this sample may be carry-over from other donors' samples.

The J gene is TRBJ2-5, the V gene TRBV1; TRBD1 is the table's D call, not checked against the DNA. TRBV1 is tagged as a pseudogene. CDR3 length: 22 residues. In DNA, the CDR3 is TGCACCAGCAGCCAAGAGGAGTTAAGTACCGGGACAAGGGGCCTCTACCAAGAGACCCAGTACTTC. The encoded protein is CTSSQEELSTGTRGLYQETQYF.

CDR3 protein: CASSLYPADAGGYTF. Written as DNA, the CDR3 is TGTGCCAGCAGCTTATATCCTGCGGACGCAGGGGGCTACACCTTC. The chain employs TRBV7-3 and TRBJ1-2; a weak D match, TRBD1 (5 bases). Trimming took 2 bases from V and 8 from J, leaving 18 bases between them. CDR3 length: 15 amino acids. Germline lookup yields CDR1 SGHTA and CDR2 FQGTGA. The variable domain in full, with the rest retrieved from reference TRBV7-3 and TRBJ1-2, is GAGVSQTPSNKVTEKGKYVELRCDPISGHTALYWYRQSLGQGPEFLIYFQGTGAADDSGLPNDRFFAVRPEGSVSTLKIQRTERGDSAVYLCASSLYPADAGGYTFGSGTRLTVV.

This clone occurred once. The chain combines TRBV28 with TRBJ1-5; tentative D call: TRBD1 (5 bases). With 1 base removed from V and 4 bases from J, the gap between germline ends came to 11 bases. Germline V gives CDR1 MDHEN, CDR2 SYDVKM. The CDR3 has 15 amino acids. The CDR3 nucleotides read TGTGCCAGCAGTTTATCAGGGACGAGGAATCAGCCCCAGCATTTT. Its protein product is CASSLSGTRNQPQHF.

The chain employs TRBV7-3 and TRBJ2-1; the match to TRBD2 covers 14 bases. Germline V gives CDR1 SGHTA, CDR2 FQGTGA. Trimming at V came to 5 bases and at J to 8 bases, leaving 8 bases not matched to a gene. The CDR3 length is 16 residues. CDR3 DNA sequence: TGTGCCAGCAGCCCATTGGGACTAGCGGGAGAGGATGAGCAGTTCTTC. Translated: CASSPLGLAGEDEQFF.